This T cell receptor beta chain was identified during a study of CD8 T cells in ankylosing spondylitis. Notes on the study in general: Reportedly, significant enrichment of disease-linked clones occurred in matched ankylosing spondylitis synovial fluid. Ankylosing spondylitis blood appeared to be characterized by a TCR beta motif of 7 to 9 highly homologous variants.

With V trimmed by 4 bases and J by 4 bases, 8 bases remained unmatched. The CDR3 has 15 residues. Per germline, CDR1 SGDLS and CDR2 YYNGEE. This clonotype was recorded many times. Its antigen is unknown. TCRdb independently ran MiXCR on the 5' RACE reads; one entry per CDR3 protein. The sample lists 39,000 or so distinct CDR3 sequences, over 2.5% seen once, with approximately 3% in the top ten. The chain joins TRBV9 to TRBJ2-1; TRBD1 aligns across 7 bases. The sequencing input was blood, either unsorted or a sorted T cell fraction (not recorded which). The source is a male donor with ankylosing spondylitis or in good health (not recorded which). This CDR3 is CASSSWDRPYNEQFF. The CDR3 DNA reads TGTGCCAGCAGCTCTTGGGACAGACCATACAATGAGCAGTTCTTC.